This paragraph reports one TCR beta chain. This sample was included in a study of tumor-infiltrating lymphocytes in primary liver carcinoma. It was from roughly 20-30 mg of unsorted bulk tissue that RNA and DNA were co-extracted. Germline-derived CDR1 and CDR2 are SGDLS and YYNGEE. The CDR3 runs 13 residues. Trimming removed 3 bases from V and 2 bases from J, with 9 bases in between. Synthesis of TCR beta cDNA was carried out from about 0.55 ug total RNA with a constant-region primer. Three nested multiplex PCR rounds, a slightly modified ARM-PCR, produced the libraries for TCR beta. It was with TRBV1-TRBV30 forward primers and a C-beta reverse primer that the first two PCR rounds were run, at 10 cycles each. TCRdb independently ran MiXCR on the multiplex PCR reads; one entry per CDR3 protein. Of approximately 92,000 distinct CDR3 sequences in the sample, 65% to 70% were seen once.

This rearrangement joins TRBV9 to TRBJ2-7; tentatively, D is TRBD1 (6 bases). The sample consisted of tumor-adjacent normal liver tissue. The TCR was taken from a man aged 35 to 55 with primary liver carcinoma and hepatitis B virus infection. In DNA, the CDR3 is TGTGCCAGCAGCGACAGGGTCCCCTACGAGCAGTACTTC. This gives the protein CASSDRVPYEQYF. Looking up the rest from reference TRBV9 and TRBJ2-7 gives the full variable domain: DSGVTQTPKHLITATGQRVTLRCSPRSGDLSVYWYQQSLDQGLQFLIQYYNGEERAKGNILERFSAQQFPDLHSELNLSSLELGDSALYFCASSDRVPYEQYFGPGTRLTVT.